This T cell receptor (beta chain) was documented in a study of cytomegalovirus exposure and HLA in healthy donors (dated by TCRdb to the late 2010s). About the full investigation: According to an earlier analysis of 587 of the donors, 150 million to 200 million T cells yielded some 110 million unique TCR beta sequences and about 280 Gb of sequence data. Every repertoire in the discovery cohort had been generated on one and the same sequencing platform. In addition to the first cohort of 650 to 800 subjects, a separate validation cohort of approximately 120 different subjects was used. About 300 gigabases of sequencing data and roughly 90 million unique TCR sequences were included in an early release covering roughly 600 HLA-typed donors. HLA typing covered class I and class II loci at four-digit resolution. Genome-wide SNP genotypes for about 65% of the 666 donors were used in a later genetic analysis, which treated that subset as a discovery cohort. High-throughput TCR immunosequencing, statistical association of individual TCRs with disease status, and machine learning were combined to predict cytomegalovirus infection status. The study profiled the T cell repertoires of under 700 subjects by immunosequencing and related them to cytomegalovirus serostatus. In an earlier analysis of more than 550 of the donors, high-throughput TCR beta sequencing was used to judge whether each TCR beta V gene segment behaved as functional or pseudogenic. Among about 390 genotyped donors of the cohort, an average of 235,054 unique TCR beta nucleotide sequences were sequenced per donor, roughly 20% of them non-productive. The study aimed to test whether cataloging public T cell receptors could reveal signatures of past pathogen exposure. Alongside the repertoire data, information on donor age, sex, ethnicity and CMV serostatus was compiled. Four to six DR-DQ haplotypes were handled as single units for association and clustering, since linkage in the cohort was strong. To study patterns of TCR occurrence, a later analysis re-analyzed previously published TCR beta repertoires from just over 650 donors and added high-resolution HLA genotyping. The genetic ancestry cluster associated with self-reported Caucasian donors included 81% of the roughly 360 genotyped donors. Rather than drawing on any new phenotypic data, the later analysis identified candidate immune exposures from TCR beta sequences and the way those sequences occurred across donors. The number of typed donors differed by locus: about 620-640 for A, B, C, DRB1 and DQB1; some 500 for DQA1; some 610 for DPA1; and around 450 for DPB1. Results and caveats for the whole study, not just this receptor: A cluster of highly shared sequence variants was judged likely to be a technical artifact of the sequencing pipeline. Because HLA typing was missing for some donors at each locus, association tests included only the typed subset. Some IMGT-functional V segments, including TRBV6-2 and TRBV6-3, could not be distinguished by the 87-base-pair reads and were therefore excluded. An earlier analysis of approximately 540 of the donors showed that most TCR beta V segments appeared in productive rearrangements either about 87% or about 30% of the time, which broadly matched IMGT annotations. According to a later analysis, most CMV-associated TCR beta chains appeared to be HLA-restricted, and the HLA associations seemed to be driven largely by CMV exposure. In a later analysis, several top co-occurrence clusters were reported to appear linked to parvovirus B19, influenza, CMV and Epstein-Barr virus. A total of about 180 TCR beta chains were listed by the study as associated with cytomegalovirus. Sequencing depth was assumed to be roughly uniform across donors in the presence/absence analyses, though that assumption may not hold. For the cohort, immune exposure information was limited to CMV serostatus. A later genetic analysis associated a missense DCLRE1C variant with V-gene and J-gene trimming of TCR beta chains, and an independent cohort replicated the association. The authors suggested that the approach could potentially be generalized to other disease states and immunological phenotypes. Specific HLA alleles were associated with 15,000 to 20,000 TCR beta sequences at a false discovery rate of 0.05 in a later analysis. Strong co-occurrence of HLA alleles, especially DR and DQ, made assigning TCR associations to individual alleles difficult. In a later analysis, HLA-associated TCR beta chains were found to be more clonally expanded and to have lower generation probabilities than equally common non-associated chains. In this cohort, only TCR beta chains were sequenced, and detectable features were limited by the absence of alpha or paired-chain data. A further reported finding was that TCR beta sequences accurately predicted the HLA-A and HLA-B alleles for most subjects in the first cohort. Across donors, most TCR sequences were observed very rarely, whereas some public TCRs were present in many individuals. A later genetic analysis reported fewer N-insertions in productive TCRs among donors in an Asian-associated ancestry cluster than the roughly 700-donor mean. Linkage disequilibrium might explain the correlated functional status among segregating V segments, but an unknown experimental factor could not be ruled out. Seventeen rarely observed V segments, including chromosome 9 orphons, were excluded from the earlier analysis of about 600 of the donors because counts were too low. In vitro tests confirmed that three of the cytomegalovirus-associated TCR beta chains recognize cytomegalovirus antigens. The classifier was reported to diagnose cytomegalovirus status with high specificity and sensitivity in both the original and validation cohorts. According to a later analysis, TCR association rates differed among HLA loci, with DRB1 alleles showing the most associated TCRs and HLA-C alleles showing the fewest.

The CDR3 contains 15 residues, cysteine and phenylalanine counted. The CDR3 DNA has 45 bases and is translated from base 1. Trimming accounts for 0 bases at V and 10 bases at J, while the number of junction bases matched to no gene is 11. Via the germline V gene, CDR1 is LGHNA and CDR2 YSLEER. The cohort comprised some 700 healthy bone marrow donors. All cohort members were sampled while nominally healthy, although unrecorded immune exposures were likely present. The donor was CMV seropositive and belonged to the group of more than 250 seropositive cohort members. Each donor provided a peripheral blood sample, and peripheral blood mononuclear cells were used for TCR beta sequencing. The Qiagen DNeasy Blood Extraction Kit was used to extract genomic DNA from the blood cell samples. The library was produced with the immunoSEQ multiplex PCR assay. A mixture of 60 forward primers for TCR Vbeta segments and 13 reverse primers for TCR Jbeta segments was used in the multiplex PCR. Amplification of the CDR3 region of rearranged TCR beta genes was performed with a multiplex PCR assay on genomic DNA. Amplified TCR beta libraries were sequenced as 87-base-pair reads on the Illumina HiSeq System. For the original study's pipeline: A later analysis tallied about 77 million unique TCR beta chains across the 666 repertoires, and around 12 million of those chains were shared by two or more donors. A nearest-neighbor algorithm error-corrected the raw reads and collapsed the reads into unique sequences, merging closely related sequences to remove PCR and sequencing errors. CDR3 sequences were aligned to IMGT reference sequences to assign V, D and J gene segments. For a sequence to be retained, a match of at least six nucleotides to both a V gene segment and a J gene segment was required. Rearrangements were classified as productive when the CDR3 lacked stop codons and remained in frame with V and J, and all other rearrangements were classified as non-productive. CDR3 was defined according to IMGT convention as the region running from the second conserved V-encoded cysteine to the conserved J-encoded phenylalanine. The earlier analysis of some 540 of the donors excluded any sequence lacking an unambiguous match to a single V gene segment. An earlier analysis of over 450 of the donors classified V segments as functional when productive rearrangements were above 56.7% and as segregating when the standard deviation between donors was above 5%. A statistical classification framework was developed to diagnose cytomegalovirus status using the catalog of TCR beta chain sequences. In a later analysis, V and J genes were assigned by comparing TCR nucleotide sequences against IMGT/GENE-DB human TR gene sequences. In a later analysis, CDR3 sequences and most-parsimonious VDJ recombination scenarios were assigned using the TCRdist pipeline. In a later analysis, each TCR beta chain was defined by its CDR3 amino acid sequence together with its V-gene family, and reads lacking a unique V-gene family were excluded. As a way to deal with suspected cross-contamination and a sequencing artifact, a later analysis dropped roughly 600 nucleotide sequences that were highly shared and had low generation probability. A later analysis calculated a clonal expansion index for each public chain from normalized within-repertoire ranks of inferred template counts. In a later analysis, generation probabilities were computed using a VDJ recombination model fitted to out-of-frame rearrangements, and the results were checked against IGoR. A later analysis scored TCR-TCR, TCR-HLA and TCR-CMV co-occurrence with hypergeometric tests, applying a repertoire-size bias correction to TCR pairs. A later analysis estimated false discovery rates by permuting HLA or CMV assignments 20 times. In a later analysis, co-occurring TCRs were grouped with DBSCAN, and TCRdist sequence similarity was added when clustering was performed within HLA-allele-positive subsets. For co-occurrence clustering, repertoires with fewer than 30,000 or more than 120,000 public chains were excluded, along with roughly 5 repertoires with anomalous nucleotide sharing. Here the immuneACCESS table is served through TCRdb, limited to in-frame sequences with V and J called. Missing clones are a known gap in these copies; in checked studies unresolved V genes cover under half, and the rest lacks a known reason. V, J and clone size reflect that table, while D and trimming were determined from the DNA. For this sample there are roughly 63,000 clones; roughly 80% appear just once. In total, the top ten clones hold approximately 24% of the sample.

A remark on this clone: What this receptor recognizes is not known. No base qualities exist here, and no much larger clone lies one base off it.

Sequencing was done on a sample of PBMCs. The sequence links TRBV4-3 to TRBJ1-1; 7 nucleotides in the junction match TRBD1. The source of this sequence is a woman aged 40 to 50 in good health and CMV-seropositive. The DNA sequence follows: TGCGCCAGCAGCCAAGAGGCGAACAGGGGCTCAGGAGCTTTCTTT. This translates into CASSQEANRGSGAFF.